These T cell receptor beta chains were read from a single sample in a study of CXCR3-negative and CXCR3-positive naive CD8 T cells. TCRdb reprocessed the 5' RACE reads and keeps a single row for each CDR3 protein, giving no DNA. The sample table sets out tens of thousands of distinct CDR3 sequences. Sequencing was carried out using naive CXCR3+ CD8+ T cells from blood. The receptors come from a human donor in good health. Some clones in this sample may be carry-over from other donors' samples. Both conserved end residues are part of each CDR3. The order of the fields is V gene, J gene, CDR3 protein.

TRBV12-3/TRBV12-4	TRBJ2-3	CASSIRDFVTDTQYF
TRBV6-2/TRBV6-3	TRBJ2-3	CASSNRDRDRDTQYF
TRBV20-1	TRBJ2-1	CSMDRGDNEQFF
TRBV27	TRBJ2-3	CASSSVGGGTDTQYF
TRBV4-3	TRBJ1-5	CASSQDFTPGQPQHF
TRBV29-1	TRBJ2-6	CSVEAGISGANVLTF
TRBV7-9	TRBJ1-5	CASSGDREIGQPQHF
TRBV5-1	TRBJ2-7	CASSTGGGPYEQYF
TRBV20-1	TRBJ2-7	CSANPPDRSPYEQYF
TRBV28	TRBJ2-1	CASMGLAVNNEQFF
TRBV28	TRBJ2-3	CASSLLLGPDTQYF
TRBV25-1	TRBJ1-1	CASNAEQGYDTEAFF
TRBV29-1	TRBJ2-1	CSVEELAGVWNEQFF
TRBV29-1	TRBJ2-2	CSVTGNGELFF
TRBV7-3	TRBJ2-3	CASSPDLGLADTDTQYF
TRBV5-1	TRBJ2-3	CASSLSGGPTDTQYF
TRBV3-2	TRBJ2-7	CASSHPVGCRDEQYF
TRBV9	TRBJ2-7	CASSVGSAYEQYF
TRBV30	TRBJ2-2	CAWLWTLTGELFF
TRBV11-2	TRBJ2-1	CASSFKRGAIEQFF
TRBV29-1	TRBJ2-3	CSVYRGVSDTQYF
TRBV29-1	TRBJ2-2	CSVEYATTGELFF
TRBV25-1	TRBJ2-7	CASSELGTRRPEQYF
TRBV20-1	TRBJ2-5	CSANFGREETQYF
TRBV4-2	TRBJ2-7	CASSPRDGTYEQYF
TRBV29-1	TRBJ2-7	CSVEGLAGGLPYEQYF
TRBV9	TRBJ2-3	CASSVVTDTQYF
TRBV12-3/TRBV12-4	TRBJ2-5	CASSTYVPGETQYF
TRBV5-6	TRBJ1-3	CASSLGLGDLGNTIYF
TRBV14	TRBJ2-7	CASSFRGTPYEQYF
TRBV11-1	TRBJ2-7	CASSPAATYEQYF
TRBV28	TRBJ2-5	CASSFGAGVLGETQYF
TRBV28	TRBJ1-1	CASSLSGTPGTEAFF
TRBV7-2	TRBJ2-7	CASSLVGTSGSFTHEQYF
TRBV29-1	TRBJ2-3	CSVEFGLRGESAGDTQYF
TRBV10-3	TRBJ1-2	CAISQGQGAHHYGYTF
TRBV6-5	TRBJ2-2	CASRSVGTSGPNTGELFF
TRBV28	TRBJ1-5	CASSRTGLVQPQHF
TRBV29-1	TRBJ2-4	CSAEGGDINIQYF
TRBV21-1	TRBJ1-2	CAGTAANYGCTF
TRBV9	TRBJ2-1	CASSKGLQPPNEQFF
TRBV14	TRBJ2-7	CASSQLLSYEQYF
TRBV28	TRBJ2-2	CASSLTGESTGELFF
TRBV29-1	TRBJ2-7	CSVVSGNDEQYF
TRBV29-1	TRBJ2-2	CSIWTSGIPGELFF
TRBV12-3/TRBV12-4	TRBJ2-1	CASSPGVNEQFF
TRBV13	TRBJ2-1	CASSRGLAGPAFF
TRBV2	TRBJ2-1	CASSEFLNEQFF
TRBV29-1	TRBJ2-3	CSGGEGDTQYF
TRBV12-3/TRBV12-4	TRBJ1-3	CASIPSEGSGNTIYF
TRBV6-2/TRBV6-3	TRBJ2-1	CASSYGYDEQFF
TRBV28	TRBJ1-4	CASSLIGGATNEKLFF
TRBV29-1	TRBJ2-1	CSVVLYPSSYNEQFF
TRBV28	TRBJ2-1	CASNRVGTSVYNEQFF
TRBV29-1	TRBJ2-1	CSVVGLVDNEQFF